One T cell receptor (beta chain) is described in this entry. The antigen remains unidentified. This record comes from a study of cytotoxic CD8 clonotypes in ibrutinib-treated CLL. Background on the study: For this cohort, patients were 10 to 11 relapsed/refractory and some 15 treatment-naive, while fewer than 18 were IGHV unmutated. On average, each sample had roughly 250,000 productive templates and more than 75,000 productive rearrangements. General study results and limits: At ibrutinib response, clonality increased, and at progression it declined back toward baseline.

Assay: immunoSEQ multiplex PCR; the TCRdb copy retains only in-frame clones and omits some. The sample lists around 70,000 clones, 75% to 95% occurring once. This CDR3 has 15 residues. Germline CDR1 is LNHDA and CDR2 is SQIVND (reference sequence). Losses at the gene ends were 7 bases for V and 2 bases for J; bases not matched to a gene: 10. This clonotype was sampled from a human donor with chronic lymphocytic leukemia. The chain combines TRBV19 with TRBJ1-1; 7 bases fit TRBD1. Sequencing used PBMCs, obtained after 12 months of ibrutinib treatment. This CDR3 reads CASIGTVTFNTEAFF. The CDR3 nucleotides are TGTGCCAGTATCGGGACAGTAACTTTCAACACTGAAGCTTTCTTT.